A selection of T cell receptor beta chains follows, all from one sample in a study of Graves' ophthalmopathy and Graves' hyperthyroidism. TCRdb redid the calling of the multiplex PCR reads with MiXCR, one entry per CDR3 protein. The data show about 240,000 distinct CDR3 sequences, around 45% seen once. The source material was peripheral blood. Source of these receptors: an adult man with Graves' ophthalmopathy. CDR3s include the opening cysteine and the closing phenylalanine or tryptophan. D genes are given only for firm matches. Clone size, where shown, is once, few, many, or a class for clones that have expanded.

clone_size j_call d_call v_call cdr3_aa cdr3_nt
NA TRBJ1-1 NA TRBV20-1 CSVVPQGRAEAFF TGCAGCGTTGTACCCCAGGGCAGGGCTGAAGCTTTCTTT
NA TRBJ2-5 NA TRBV19 CASALRGWEGTQYF TGTGCCAGTGCCCTTCGGGGTTGGGAAGGGACCCAGTACTTC
NA TRBJ1-5 TRBD1 TRBV20-1 CSALDRGRNQPQHF TGCAGTGCTTTGGACAGGGGGCGCAATCAGCCCCAGCATTTT
once TRBJ2-2 TRBD2 TRBV2 CASSTRLAGGPGELFF TGTGCCAGCAGTACCCGACTAGCGGGAGGTCCCGGGGAGCTGTTTTTT
NA TRBJ2-1 TRBD1 TRBV7-9 CASSATGTGEREQFF TGTGCCAGCAGCGCAACCGGGACAGGGGAACGTGAGCAGTTCTTC
many TRBJ1-6 NA TRBV7-9 CASSLDSNSPLHF TGTGCCAGCAGCTTAGACTCCAATTCACCCCTCCACTTT
NA TRBJ1-2 TRBD1 TRBV7-9 CASRPPGGSYGYTF TGTGCCAGCAGGCCCCCAGGGGGTTCCTATGGCTACACCTTC
NA TRBJ1-3 TRBD1 TRBV20-1 CSAGKQGANTIYF TGCAGTGCTGGTAAACAGGGGGCGAACACCATATATTTT
NA TRBJ1-2 TRBD1 TRBV9 CASSVATGVHYGYTF TGTGCCAGCAGCGTCGCGACAGGGGTACACTATGGCTACACCTTC
NA TRBJ1-5 NA TRBV2 CASITSPMDQPQHF TGTGCCAGCATCACATCCCCGATGGATCAGCCCCAGCATTTT
few TRBJ1-6 NA TRBV7-2 CASSLASLSSYNSPLHF TGTGCCAGCAGCTTGGCCAGCCTGAGCTCCTATAATTCACCCCTCCACTTT
NA TRBJ2-5 NA TRBV7-2 CASSSTPGGQETQYF TGTGCCAGCAGCTCAACTCCCGGGGGCCAAGAGACCCAGTACTTC
NA TRBJ2-5 NA TRBV7-2 CASSLVWRAQETQYF TGTGCCAGCAGCTTAGTGTGGCGGGCCCAAGAGACCCAGTACTTC
few TRBJ2-2 TRBD1 TRBV5-1 CASSSIPDRVTGELFF TGCGCCAGCAGCTCAATCCCGGACAGGGTAACCGGGGAGCTGTTTTTT
NA TRBJ1-2 NA TRBV7-6 CASSYTGSGDGYTF TGTGCCAGCAGCTACACAGGGTCAGGGGATGGCTACACCTTC
NA TRBJ2-5 NA TRBV20-1 CSARDGGSIQETQYF TGCAGTGCTAGAGATGGAGGGTCGATCCAAGAGACCCAGTACTTC
NA TRBJ1-3 NA TRBV14 CASSHRQSSSGNTIYF TGTGCCAGCAGCCACAGACAGTCGAGCTCTGGAAACACCATATATTTT
NA TRBJ2-7 TRBD1 TRBV7-9 CASSSGQGEWYEQYF TGTGCCAGCAGCTCCGGACAGGGGGAGTGGTACGAGCAGTACTTC
NA TRBJ1-2 NA TRBV10-3 CAISEANFPSDGYTF TGTGCCATCAGTGAAGCTAACTTTCCCTCGGATGGCTACACCTTC
few TRBJ2-7 TRBD2 TRBV20-1 CSARTSGSGMLYF TGCAGTGCTAGGACTAGCGGGAGCGGAATGTTGTACTTC
many TRBJ1-1 NA TRBV7-3 CASSLGQSNTEAFF TGTGCCAGCAGCCTAGGACAGTCGAACACTGAAGCTTTCTTT
few TRBJ1-1 NA TRBV5-4 CASSLGTGTTEAFF TGTGCCAGCAGCTTGGGAACAGGGACCACTGAAGCTTTCTTT
few TRBJ1-2 NA TRBV5-1 CASSLDSPGYTF TGCGCCAGCAGCTTGGACAGCCCTGGCTACACCTTC
NA TRBJ1-2 TRBD1 TRBV7-8 CASREMGDRIDGGYTF TGTGCCAGCAGAGAAATGGGGGACAGGATAGACGGTGGCTACACCTTC